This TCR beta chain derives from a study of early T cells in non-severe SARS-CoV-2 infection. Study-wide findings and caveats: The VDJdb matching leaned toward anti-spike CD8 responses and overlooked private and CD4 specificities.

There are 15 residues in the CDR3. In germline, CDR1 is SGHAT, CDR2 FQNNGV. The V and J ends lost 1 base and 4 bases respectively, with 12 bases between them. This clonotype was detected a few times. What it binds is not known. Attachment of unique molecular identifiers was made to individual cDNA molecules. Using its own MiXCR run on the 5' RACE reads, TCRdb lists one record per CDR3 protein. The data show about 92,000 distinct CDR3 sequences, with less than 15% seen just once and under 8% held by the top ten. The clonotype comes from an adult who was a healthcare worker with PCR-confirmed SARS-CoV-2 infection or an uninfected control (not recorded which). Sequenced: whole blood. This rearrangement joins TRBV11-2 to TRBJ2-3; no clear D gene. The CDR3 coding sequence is TGTGCCAGCAGCTTAGCGGGCCCACCCCCAGATACGCAGTATTTT. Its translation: CASSLAGPPPDTQYF.